The clone carrying this T cell receptor (beta chain) was counted once. The data belong to a study of blood T cell repertoires in COVID-19. In the study overall: COVID-19 samples, acute and convalescent, were from the United States, Italy and Spain. The analysed material was cDNA or gDNA that came from T cells, B-cell-depleted T cells, or PBMCs.

In the original analysis: Reference gene primer amplification gave nucleated cell count estimates. Produced via immunoSEQ multiplex PCR; TCRdb's table is partial and in-frame only. D and trimming were read from the DNA, whereas the V and J calls and clone size are those reported in that table. Of over 45,000 clones listed, around 81% are singletons. Trimming stripped 8 bases from V and 2 bases from J, with 18 bases between. In germline, CDR1 is SGHTA, CDR2 FQGTGA. The CDR3 covers 15 residues. Sequenced input: peripheral blood. The chain combines TRBV7-3 with TRBJ2-5; D is possibly TRBD2 (6 bases). The clonotype comes from a woman older than 75 with active or convalescent COVID-19. CDR3 sequence reads: CASGIGGFSQETQYF. In DNA form, the CDR3 reads TGTGCCAGCGGTATTGGGGGGTTTAGTCAAGAGACCCAGTACTTC.